Reported below is one TCR beta chain. Its antigen is currently not known. There are no base qualities to consult, and no much larger clone falls within one base. This sample is drawn from a study of OX40 agonist ivuxolimab in advanced cancers. Regarding the study in general: Ivuxolimab was a fully human IgG2 agonistic monoclonal antibody targeting the costimulatory receptor OX40 (CD134). Intravenous ivuxolimab was administered to patients every 2 weeks at six dose levels: 0.01, 0.1, 0.3, 1.5, 3 and 10 mg/kg. Of the approximately 50 dose-escalation patients, hepatocellular carcinoma was present in 19, melanoma in approximately 15, renal cell carcinoma in 9 and head and neck cancer in 9. The dose-escalation cohort was about 87% male with a mean age of about 58 years, ranging from 23 to 79. Prior anti-PD-1, anti-PD-L1 or anti-CTLA-4 therapy was permitted, and about two fifths of dose-escalation patients had received checkpoint inhibitors. Partial responses occurred in three dose-escalation patients, of whom one had hepatocellular carcinoma and two had cutaneous melanoma. Peripheral TCRbeta sequencing aimed to test whether ivuxolimab altered TCR sequence diversity and caused clonal T-cell expansion. The paper covers the monotherapy dose-escalation part of the phase I ivuxolimab trial, which included N of about 56 patients.

Genomic DNA was extracted from sorted cells for sequencing of the TCRbeta CDR3 region. TCRbeta CDR3 regions were sequenced using the immunoSEQ Assay. TCRdb's version of the immuneACCESS table is confined to in-frame rearrangements and falls short of the full clone set. An unresolved V gene accounts for under half of the shortfall where checked; the remainder is of unknown origin. Present in this sample are 45,000 to 60,000 clones, more than 70% of which were seen just once. About 7.8% of the sample is held by the ten biggest clonotypes. Beyond this particular receptor, the publication reports: After ivuxolimab, CD8+ T cells had more expanded clones than CD4+ T cells on average. Antigen specificity was not determined for the clonally expanded peripheral T cells. Low levels of normalized T-cell clonal expansion were also seen in some nonresponding patients. Clonal expansion of both CD4+ and CD8+ blood T cells was observed from baseline to week 6 at doses 0.1 to 3.0 mg/kg. Partial responders in the 0.1-3.0 mg/kg groups had among the lowest normalized peripheral clonal expansion, especially among CD8+ T cells.

The trial excluded patients who had a history of autoimmune disease or were on systemic immunosuppression. Peripheral blood for TCR sequencing was drawn from every dose cohort at baseline, at cycle 4 day 1 and at cycle 7 day 1. The samples were drawn from a first-in-human, open-label, multicenter phase I dose-escalation trial of ivuxolimab. Adults with locally advanced or metastatic melanoma, renal cell, hepatocellular, or head and neck squamous cell carcinoma were enrolled in the trial. CD4+ and CD8+ T cells were sorted separately from peripheral blood before TCR sequencing. The CDR3 runs 14 amino acids, cysteine and phenylalanine included. Of all the DNA, just the CDR3 is kept, 42 bases in frame from base 1. Based on the germline V gene (reference sequence), the CDR1 and CDR2 sequences are MNHEY and SMNVEV. V is clipped by 6 bases and J by 0 bases, and the sequence between their germline boundaries is 9 bases long.

The TCR was taken from an adult with an advanced solid tumor such as melanoma, head and neck, liver or kidney cancer. This sequence uses TRBV27 and TRBJ1-5, and perhaps TRBD1 as D gene, on 5 matching bases. The sample here was CD4+ or CD8+ T cells sorted from blood, taken in a trial of the OX40 agonist ivuxolimab. The CDR3 region reads CASRGTNSNQPQHF. The DNA is as follows: TGTGCCAGCAGAGGGACCAATAGCAATCAGCCCCAGCATTTT.